The rows below give T cell receptor beta chains drawn from one sample of a study of shared clonotypes between healthy human individuals. The data were produced by immunoSEQ multiplex PCR, yet TCRdb's version contains in-frame clones alone and is incomplete. Of roughly 2 million clones in the sample, 85% to 95% were seen once. The specimen sequenced was naive CD4+ T cells sorted from blood. The receptors shown here come from a man younger than 30 in good health. CDR3s include the opening cysteine and the closing phenylalanine or tryptophan. A D gene is named only where the DNA matches it firmly. Size is omitted from some rows. Given values are once, few, many or a class for expanded clones.

V gene: TRBV6-5
J gene: TRBJ2-3
clone size: NA
D gene: TRBD1
CDR3 protein: CASSLGQGGPDTQYF
CDR3 DNA: TGTGCCAGCAGTTTAGGACAGGGTGGTCCAGATACGCAGTATTTT

V gene: TRBV7-2
J gene: TRBJ2-7
clone size: NA
D gene: TRBD1
CDR3 protein: CASSSDREFPYF
CDR3 DNA: TGTGCCAGCAGCTCGGACAGGGAATTTCCGTACTTC

V gene: TRBV7-9
J gene: TRBJ2-5
clone size: NA
D gene: TRBD1
CDR3 protein: CASSDSRGRGETQYF
CDR3 DNA: TGTGCCAGCAGCGATTCCAGGGGGCGCGGAGAGACCCAGTACTTC

V gene: TRBV9
J gene: TRBJ1-6
clone size: NA
D gene: TRBD1
CDR3 protein: CASSGATGESSYNSPLHF
CDR3 DNA: TGTGCCAGCAGCGGGGCGACAGGGGAGAGCTCCTATAATTCACCCCTCCACTTT

V gene: TRBV10-1
J gene: TRBJ2-7
clone size: NA
D gene: NA
CDR3 protein: CASSGRGDEQYF
CDR3 DNA: TGCGCCAGCAGTGGAAGGGGCGACGAGCAGTACTTC

V gene: TRBV30
J gene: TRBJ2-7
clone size: NA
D gene: NA
CDR3 protein: CAWSVGPAAQYF
CDR3 DNA: TGTGCCTGGAGTGTAGGGCCGGCTGCGCAGTACTTC

V gene: TRBV7-7
J gene: TRBJ2-1
clone size: NA
D gene: NA
CDR3 protein: CASSLVGHTSPDEQFF
CDR3 DNA: TGTGCTAGCAGCTTAGTTGGCCATACTAGTCCGGATGAGCAGTTCTTC

V gene: TRBV5-1
J gene: TRBJ2-7
clone size: NA
D gene: NA
CDR3 protein: CASSLGLQSYEQYF
CDR3 DNA: TGCGCCAGCAGCTTAGGACTCCAGAGCTACGAGCAGTACTTC

V gene: TRBV6-5
J gene: TRBJ2-7
clone size: NA
D gene: TRBD2
CDR3 protein: CASSPGGVPYEQYF
CDR3 DNA: TGTGCCAGCAGCCCCGGGGGGGTCCCCTACGAGCAGTACTTC

V gene: TRBV29-1
J gene: TRBJ2-2
clone size: NA
D gene: NA
CDR3 protein: CSAEWTGELFF
CDR3 DNA: TGCAGCGCGGAATGGACCGGGGAGCTGTTTTTT

V gene: TRBV30
J gene: TRBJ1-1
clone size: NA
D gene: NA
CDR3 protein: CAWSVPSRMTEAFF
CDR3 DNA: TGTGCCTGGAGTGTACCATCAAGGATGACTGAAGCTTTCTTT

V gene: TRBV28
J gene: TRBJ2-7
clone size: NA
D gene: TRBD2
CDR3 protein: CASRERGGAFEQYF
CDR3 DNA: TGTGCCAGCCGGGAACGCGGGGGGGCCTTCGAGCAGTACTTC

V gene: TRBV9
J gene: TRBJ2-1
clone size: NA
D gene: TRBD2
CDR3 protein: CASSGDSGSRQFF
CDR3 DNA: TGTGCCAGCAGCGGGGATAGCGGGAGTAGGCAGTTCTTC

V gene: TRBV7-2
J gene: TRBJ2-5
clone size: NA
D gene: NA
CDR3 protein: CASSLAGWGKTQYF
CDR3 DNA: TGTGCCAGCAGCTTAGCGGGGTGGGGGAAGACCCAGTACTTC

V gene: TRBV6-1
J gene: TRBJ1-2
clone size: few
D gene: TRBD1
CDR3 protein: CASSPRTGHNYGYTF
CDR3 DNA: TGTGCCAGCAGTCCCCGGACAGGGCACAACTATGGCTACACCTTC

V gene: TRBV5-5
J gene: TRBJ2-1
clone size: NA
D gene: NA
CDR3 protein: CASSWGPSPNNEQFF
CDR3 DNA: TGTGCCAGCAGCTGGGGACCCAGCCCAAACAATGAGCAGTTCTTC

V gene: TRBV5-6
J gene: TRBJ1-3
clone size: NA
D gene: NA
CDR3 protein: CASSSPTSGNTIYF
CDR3 DNA: TGTGCCAGCAGCTCTCCGACCTCTGGAAACACCATATATTTT

V gene: TRBV6-4
J gene: TRBJ1-1
clone size: few
D gene: NA
CDR3 protein: CASSQKSGTEAFF
CDR3 DNA: TGTGCCAGCAGTCAAAAGTCAGGGACTGAAGCTTTCTTT

V gene: TRBV7-9
J gene: TRBJ2-7
clone size: NA
D gene: NA
CDR3 protein: CASSLVVSEQYF
CDR3 DNA: TGTGCCAGCAGCTTAGTAGTCTCCGAGCAGTACTTC

V gene: TRBV5-1
J gene: TRBJ2-2
clone size: NA
D gene: NA
CDR3 protein: CASSLDRTNTGELFF
CDR3 DNA: TGCGCCAGCAGCTTGGACAGGACGAACACCGGGGAGCTGTTTTTT

V gene: TRBV5-1
J gene: TRBJ2-7
clone size: NA
D gene: NA
CDR3 protein: CASSLVVRREYSYEQYF
CDR3 DNA: TGCGCCAGCAGCTTGGTGGTTCGGAGGGAGTACTCCTACGAGCAGTACTTC

V gene: TRBV9
J gene: TRBJ2-3
clone size: NA
D gene: NA
CDR3 protein: CASSVGSYSLTDTQYF
CDR3 DNA: TGTGCCAGCAGCGTAGGGTCTTACTCCCTCACAGATACGCAGTATTTT

V gene: TRBV7-9
J gene: TRBJ1-4
clone size: NA
D gene: NA
CDR3 protein: CASSFQKPFPGTTNEKLFF
CDR3 DNA: TGTGCCAGCAGCTTCCAAAAGCCCTTTCCCGGGACCACAAATGAAAAACTGTTTTTT

V gene: TRBV9
J gene: TRBJ2-1
clone size: NA
D gene: NA
CDR3 protein: CASSMGNEQFF
CDR3 DNA: TGTGCCAGCAGTATGGGCAATGAGCAGTTCTTC

V gene: TRBV6-4
J gene: TRBJ2-2
clone size: once
D gene: TRBD2
CDR3 protein: CASSDPSGGPTRTGELFF
CDR3 DNA: TGTGCCAGCAGTGACCCTAGCGGGGGGCCCACCCGGACCGGGGAGCTGTTTTTT

V gene: TRBV7-9
J gene: TRBJ2-1
clone size: NA
D gene: TRBD1
CDR3 protein: CASSPSPRTGYNEQFF
CDR3 DNA: TGTGCCAGCAGCCCCTCGCCTAGGACAGGGTACAATGAGCAGTTCTTC

V gene: TRBV28
J gene: TRBJ1-2
clone size: NA
D gene: NA
CDR3 protein: CASSSGGRQSYGYTF
CDR3 DNA: TGTGCCAGCAGTTCTGGGGGGCGTCAAAGCTATGGCTACACCTTC

V gene: TRBV30
J gene: TRBJ2-3
clone size: NA
D gene: TRBD1
CDR3 protein: CAWGGQGTDTQYF
CDR3 DNA: TGTGCCTGGGGGGGACAGGGGACAGATACGCAGTATTTT

V gene: TRBV25-1
J gene: TRBJ2-7
clone size: NA
D gene: TRBD1
CDR3 protein: CASRYGTGLGGYEQYF
CDR3 DNA: TGTGCCAGCAGATACGGGACAGGGTTGGGGGGGTACGAGCAGTACTTC

V gene: TRBV18
J gene: TRBJ1-5
clone size: NA
D gene: NA
CDR3 protein: CASSPSTGPNQPQHF
CDR3 DNA: TGTGCCAGCTCACCGTCGACAGGCCCGAATCAGCCCCAGCATTTT

V gene: TRBV9
J gene: TRBJ2-4
clone size: NA
D gene: TRBD1
CDR3 protein: CASSPGQGGNIQYF
CDR3 DNA: TGTGCCAGCAGCCCAGGACAGGGGGGAAACATTCAGTACTTC

V gene: TRBV5-6
J gene: TRBJ2-7
clone size: NA
D gene: NA
CDR3 protein: CASSRLLYEQYF
CDR3 DNA: TGTGCCAGCAGCCGTCTGCTCTACGAGCAGTACTTC

V gene: TRBV2
J gene: TRBJ2-5
clone size: NA
D gene: TRBD2
CDR3 protein: CASSEGGLAVTQYF
CDR3 DNA: TGTGCCAGCAGTGAAGGTGGACTAGCGGTTACCCAGTACTTC

V gene: TRBV4-3
J gene: TRBJ2-1
clone size: NA
D gene: NA
CDR3 protein: CASSQDLAGSYNEQFF
CDR3 DNA: TGCGCCAGCAGCCAAGATCTGGCAGGCTCCTACAATGAGCAGTTCTTC

V gene: TRBV30
J gene: TRBJ2-3
clone size: NA
D gene: TRBD2
CDR3 protein: CAWSVRRTSGSTDTQYF
CDR3 DNA: TGTGCCTGGAGTGTACGAAGGACTAGCGGGAGCACAGATACGCAGTATTTT

V gene: TRBV14
J gene: TRBJ1-5
clone size: NA
D gene: NA
CDR3 protein: CASSLQSASPQHF
CDR3 DNA: TGTGCCAGCAGCCTACAGTCTGCGTCGCCCCAGCATTTT

V gene: TRBV30
J gene: TRBJ2-5
clone size: NA
D gene: TRBD2
CDR3 protein: CAWSGPSGRGTETQYF
CDR3 DNA: TGTGCCTGGAGTGGGCCTAGCGGGAGGGGGACGGAGACCCAGTACTTC

V gene: TRBV28
J gene: TRBJ1-2
clone size: NA
D gene: TRBD1
CDR3 protein: CASSLWDRARLGGYTF
CDR3 DNA: TGTGCCAGCAGTTTATGGGACAGGGCACGGTTGGGTGGCTACACCTTC

V gene: TRBV5-1
J gene: TRBJ1-2
clone size: once
D gene: TRBD1
CDR3 protein: CASSFGQGSINYGYTF
CDR3 DNA: TGCGCCAGCAGCTTTGGACAGGGCTCCATTAACTATGGCTACACCTTC